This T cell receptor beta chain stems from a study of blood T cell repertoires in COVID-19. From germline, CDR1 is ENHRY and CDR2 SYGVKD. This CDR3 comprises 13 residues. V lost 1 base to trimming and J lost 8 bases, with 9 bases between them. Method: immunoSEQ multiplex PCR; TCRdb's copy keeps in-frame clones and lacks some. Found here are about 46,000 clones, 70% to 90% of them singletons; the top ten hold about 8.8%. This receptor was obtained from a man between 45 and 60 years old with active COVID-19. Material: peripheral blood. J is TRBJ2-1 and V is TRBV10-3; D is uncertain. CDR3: CAISELSIDEQFF. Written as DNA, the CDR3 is TGTGCCATCAGTGAGTTATCTATTGATGAGCAGTTCTTC.